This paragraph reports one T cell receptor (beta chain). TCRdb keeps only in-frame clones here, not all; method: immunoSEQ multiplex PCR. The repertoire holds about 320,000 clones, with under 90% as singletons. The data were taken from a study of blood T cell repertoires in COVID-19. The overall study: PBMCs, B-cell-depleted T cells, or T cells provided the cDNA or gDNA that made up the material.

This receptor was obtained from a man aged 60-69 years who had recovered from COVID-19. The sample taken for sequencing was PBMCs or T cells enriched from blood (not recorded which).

The CDR3 DNA is TGTGCCAGCAGTTTATCTAGCGGGAGGGTAAACAATGAGCAGTTCTTC. Translating gives CASSLSSGRVNNEQFF. The V gene is TRBV27, the J gene TRBJ2-1; 11 bases are shared with TRBD2. Losses at the gene ends were 0 bases for V and 5 bases for J; bases not matched to a gene: 3. CDR3 size: 16 residues. CDR1 is MNHEY and CDR2 is SMNVEV in the germline V gene (reference sequence).